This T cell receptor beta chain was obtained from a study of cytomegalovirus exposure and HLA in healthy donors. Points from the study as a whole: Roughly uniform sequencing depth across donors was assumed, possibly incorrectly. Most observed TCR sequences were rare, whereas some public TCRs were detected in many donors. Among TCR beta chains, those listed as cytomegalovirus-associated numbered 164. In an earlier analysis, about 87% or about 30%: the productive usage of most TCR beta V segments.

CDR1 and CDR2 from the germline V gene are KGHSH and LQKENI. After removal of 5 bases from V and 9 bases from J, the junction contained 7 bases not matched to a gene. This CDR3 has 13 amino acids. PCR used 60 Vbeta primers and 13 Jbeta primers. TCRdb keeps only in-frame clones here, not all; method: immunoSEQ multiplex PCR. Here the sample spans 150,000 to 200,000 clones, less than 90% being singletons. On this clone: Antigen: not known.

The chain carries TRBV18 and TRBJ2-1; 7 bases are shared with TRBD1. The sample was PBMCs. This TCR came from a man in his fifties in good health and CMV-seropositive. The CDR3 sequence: CASSLPTGSEQFF. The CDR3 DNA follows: TGTGCCAGCTCATTGCCGACAGGGAGTGAGCAGTTCTTC.